A single T cell receptor beta chain is shown here with its context. What it binds is not known. This sample was included in a study of CD8 T cells in ankylosing spondylitis. The length of the CDR3 is 14 residues. In germline, CDR1 is SGHTA, CDR2 FQGNSA. Deletions cut 1 base from V and 6 bases from J, with 13 bases between. Overall study results and limits: There was reportedly significant enrichment of clones that were disease-linked in matched ankylosing spondylitis synovial fluid.

TCRdb fed the 5' RACE reads into MiXCR, producing one record per CDR3 protein. In the table there are 300,000 to 400,000 distinct CDR3 sequences, about 15% of which are singletons. The receptor was derived from a male donor with ankylosing spondylitis or in good health (not recorded which). The sequencing input was blood, either unsorted or a sorted T cell fraction (not recorded which). This chain joins TRBV7-2 and TRBJ2-7; D tentatively fits TRBD1 or TRBD2 (5 bases each). Here the CDR3 DNA reads TGTGCCAGCAGCTTAGACCCAGGGAGAGGCGAGCAGTACTTC. This gives the protein CASSLDPGRGEQYF.